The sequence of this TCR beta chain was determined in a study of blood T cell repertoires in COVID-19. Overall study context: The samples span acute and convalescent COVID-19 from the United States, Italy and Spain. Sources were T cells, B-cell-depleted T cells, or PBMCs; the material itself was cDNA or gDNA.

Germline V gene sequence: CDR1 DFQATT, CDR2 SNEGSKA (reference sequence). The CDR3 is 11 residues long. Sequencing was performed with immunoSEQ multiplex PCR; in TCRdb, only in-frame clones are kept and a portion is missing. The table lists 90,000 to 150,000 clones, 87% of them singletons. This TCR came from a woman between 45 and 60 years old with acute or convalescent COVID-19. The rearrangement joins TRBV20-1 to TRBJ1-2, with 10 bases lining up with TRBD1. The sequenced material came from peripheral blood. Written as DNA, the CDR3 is TGCAGGTCCGGGACAGGGGATGGCTACACCTTC. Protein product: CRSGTGDGYTF.